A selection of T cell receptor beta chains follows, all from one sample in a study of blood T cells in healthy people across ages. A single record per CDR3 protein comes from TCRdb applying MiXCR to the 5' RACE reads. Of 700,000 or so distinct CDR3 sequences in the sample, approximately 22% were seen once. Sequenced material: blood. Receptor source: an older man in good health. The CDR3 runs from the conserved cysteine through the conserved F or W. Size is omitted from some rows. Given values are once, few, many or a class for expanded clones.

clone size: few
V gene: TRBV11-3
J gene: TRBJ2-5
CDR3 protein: CASSLRQNQETQYF

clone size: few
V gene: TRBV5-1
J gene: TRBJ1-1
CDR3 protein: CASSAGTGVYRNTEAFF

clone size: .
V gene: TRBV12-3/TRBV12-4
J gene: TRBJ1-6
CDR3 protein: CASSLWDLGGHSPLHF

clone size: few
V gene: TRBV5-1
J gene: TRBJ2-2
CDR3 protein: CASSFVLGAGELFF

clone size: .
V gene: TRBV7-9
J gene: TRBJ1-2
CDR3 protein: CASSLGSAGSYGYTF

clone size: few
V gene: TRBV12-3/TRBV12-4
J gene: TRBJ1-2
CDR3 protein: CASSPLLRQRANYGYTF

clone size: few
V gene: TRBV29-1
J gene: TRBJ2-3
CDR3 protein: CSNLRESDTQYF

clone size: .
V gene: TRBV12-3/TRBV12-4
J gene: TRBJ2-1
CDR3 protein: CASRYVLAGVGEQFF

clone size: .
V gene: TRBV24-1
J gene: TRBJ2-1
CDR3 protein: CATSDPSRDWNEQFF

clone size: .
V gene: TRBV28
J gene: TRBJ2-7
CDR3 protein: CASTPGGRYEQYF

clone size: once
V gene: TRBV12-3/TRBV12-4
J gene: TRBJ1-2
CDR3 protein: CASRLTSMNAYGYTF

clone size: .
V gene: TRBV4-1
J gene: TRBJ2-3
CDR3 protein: CASSQDRTRGGADTQYF

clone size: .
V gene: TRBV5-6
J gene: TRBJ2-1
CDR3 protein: CASSPWGVVYNEQFF

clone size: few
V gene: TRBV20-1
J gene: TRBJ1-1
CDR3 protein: CSAIPGNMNTEAFF

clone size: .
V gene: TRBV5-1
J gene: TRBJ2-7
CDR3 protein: CASRTTYEQYF

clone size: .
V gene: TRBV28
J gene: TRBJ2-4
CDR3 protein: CASSTRMGFLAKNIQYF

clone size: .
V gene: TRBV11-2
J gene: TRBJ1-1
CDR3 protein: CASSLPYTEAFF

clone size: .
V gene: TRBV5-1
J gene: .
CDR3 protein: CASSPVYRVGYNEQFF

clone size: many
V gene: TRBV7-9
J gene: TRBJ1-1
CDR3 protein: CASSLGLIEAFF

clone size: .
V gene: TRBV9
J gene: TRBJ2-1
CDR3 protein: CASSALPGGSDEQFF

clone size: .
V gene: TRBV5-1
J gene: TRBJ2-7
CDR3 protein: CASSPFASSAYEQYF

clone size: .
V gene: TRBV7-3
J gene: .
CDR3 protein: CASSLKGREGYETQYF

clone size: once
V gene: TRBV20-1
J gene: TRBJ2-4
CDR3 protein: CSADPTGAKNIHYF

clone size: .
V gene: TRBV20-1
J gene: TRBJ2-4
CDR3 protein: CSASASGQPLAKNIQYF

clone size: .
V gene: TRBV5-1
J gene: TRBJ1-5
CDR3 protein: CASSPGTGLGNQPQHF

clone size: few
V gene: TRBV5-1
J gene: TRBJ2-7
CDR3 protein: CASSLTWTGLYEQYF

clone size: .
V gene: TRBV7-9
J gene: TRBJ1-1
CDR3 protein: CASSFGADTEAFF

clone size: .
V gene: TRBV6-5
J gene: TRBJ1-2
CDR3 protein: CASSRDRVGGYTF

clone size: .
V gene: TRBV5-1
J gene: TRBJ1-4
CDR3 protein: CASSWNVGEKLFF

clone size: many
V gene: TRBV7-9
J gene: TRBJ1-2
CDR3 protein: CASSSSDYGYTF

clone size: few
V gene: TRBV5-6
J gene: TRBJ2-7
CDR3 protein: CASSSFFQVTYEQYF

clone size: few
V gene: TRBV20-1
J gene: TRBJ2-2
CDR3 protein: CSTAQTNTGELFF

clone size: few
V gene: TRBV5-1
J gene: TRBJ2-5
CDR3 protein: CASSLQGATDQETQYF

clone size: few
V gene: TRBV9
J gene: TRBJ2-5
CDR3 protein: CASSPFGGAQETQYF

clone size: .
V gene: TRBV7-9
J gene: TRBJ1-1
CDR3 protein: CASSLAGSLNTEAFF

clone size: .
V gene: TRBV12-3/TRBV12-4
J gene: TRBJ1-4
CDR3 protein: CASKTQRQGDEKLFF

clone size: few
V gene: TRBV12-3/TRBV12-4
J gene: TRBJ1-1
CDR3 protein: CASSFGWVSRGTEAFF

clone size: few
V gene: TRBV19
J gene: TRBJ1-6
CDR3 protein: CASSMRGNSPLHF

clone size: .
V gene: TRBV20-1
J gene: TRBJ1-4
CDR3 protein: CSARSQGVGELFF

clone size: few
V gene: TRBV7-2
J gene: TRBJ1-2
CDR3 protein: CASSLLAVYGYTF

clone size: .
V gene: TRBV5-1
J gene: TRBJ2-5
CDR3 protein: CASSLIREETQYF